The 28 T cell receptor beta chains below were found in one sample sequenced in a study of cytomegalovirus exposure and HLA in healthy donors. Primers for the PCR totalled 60 Vbeta and 13 Jbeta. Assay used: immunoSEQ multiplex PCR; TCRdb lists only in-frame clones, some missing. Listed are about 170,000 clones; 0.7% to 1% falls within the top ten. The sample comprised PBMCs. All receptors derive from a woman younger than 35 in good health and CMV-seropositive.

The chain combines TRBV6-5 with TRBJ1-5; D not resolved. The CDR3 is 13 residues long. In germline, CDR1 is MNHEY, CDR2 SVGAGI. Trimming stripped 6 bases from V and 0 bases from J, with 6 bases between. The CDR3 DNA is TGTGCCAGCAGCGGGAATAGCAATCAGCCCCAGCATTTT. Its protein is CASSGNSNQPQHF.

V gene TRBV13 combines with J gene TRBJ2-3; D not resolved. This CDR3 has 12 amino acids. Germline lookup yields CDR1 PRHDT and CDR2 FYEKMQ (reference sequence). V lost 1 base and J 6 bases, leaving 5 bases between the germline ends. The CDR3 nucleotides are TGTGCCAGCAGCTTAGTCGGTGATACGCAGTATTTT. This translates into CASSLVGDTQYF.

This CDR3 is CASSLERGSYNEQFF. As DNA, the CDR3 is TGCGCCAGCAGCTTGGAGAGGGGGTCCTACAATGAGCAGTTCTTC. The V call is TRBV5-1, the J call TRBJ2-1; D may be TRBD1 (6 bases). Germline values: CDR1 SGHRS, CDR2 YFSETQ. This CDR3 region has 15 residues. Between the trimmed V and J ends, which lost 0 bases and 1 base, there was a span of 8 bases.

The chain is built from TRBV7-2 and TRBJ1-2; the match to TRBD1 covers 8 bases. Germline CDR1 is SGHTA and CDR2 is FQGNSA. The CDR3 loop spans 14 amino acids. Trimming removed 3 bases from V and 3 bases from J; junction bases left unmatched: 3. The CDR3: CASSFGQGDYGYTF. In DNA, the CDR3 is TGTGCCAGCAGCTTCGGACAGGGAGACTATGGCTACACCTTC. The full variable domain, with the rest looked up from reference TRBV7-2 and TRBJ1-2, is GAGVSQSPSNKVTEKGKDVELRCDPISGHTALYWYRQSLGQGLEFLIYFQGNSAPDKSGLPSDRFSAERTGGSVSTLTIQRTQQEDSAVYLCASSFGQGDYGYTFGSGTRLTVV.

The CDR3 is CAWSEVAYNEQFF. Here the CDR3 DNA reads TGTGCCTGGAGTGAGGTAGCTTACAATGAGCAGTTCTTC. The chain links TRBV30 to TRBJ2-1; unclear D gene. CDR1 is GTSNPN and CDR2 is SVGIG in the germline V gene (reference sequence). The V end was cut by 1 base, the J end by 4 bases, with 8 bases between. There are 13 residues in the CDR3.

The CDR3 spells CASSLDRGVNTIYF. CDR3 sequence (DNA): TGTGCCAGCAGCCTAGACAGGGGTGTGAACACCATATATTTT. The rearrangement joins TRBV7-6 to TRBJ1-3; 8 bases map to TRBD1. The CDR3 length is 14 residues. Trimming took 5 bases from V and 7 from J; bases not matched to a gene: 7. In germline, CDR1 is SGHVS, CDR2 FNYEAQ.

The rearrangement joins TRBV4-2 to TRBJ1-4, with 7 nucleotides matching TRBD1. The CDR3 runs 15 residues. Germline V gives CDR1 LGHNA, CDR2 YNFKEQ. With V trimmed by 0 bases and J by 4 bases, 2 bases remained unmatched. This CDR3 is CASSQETGFNEKLFF. The DNA for the CDR3 is TGTGCCAGCAGCCAAGAGACAGGGTTTAATGAAAAACTGTTTTTT.

This rearrangement joins TRBV6-4 to TRBJ2-1; 9 bases map to TRBD2. The length of the CDR3 is 17 residues. J lost 10 bases, V lost 6 bases, and 19 bases had no gene match. Germline V gene data show CDR1 as MRHNA and CDR2 as SNTAGT. The DNA for the CDR3 is TGTGCCAGCAGCCCTCCTTGGGGACTAGCCTTTTTACGGGAGCAGTTCTTC. It encodes CASSPPWGLAFLREQFF.

V and J are TRBV6-5 and TRBJ2-7; TRBD2 aligns across 12 bases. Trimming removed 7 bases from V and 3 bases from J; junction bases left unmatched: 4. CDR3 length: 14 amino acids. Per the germline V gene, CDR1 is MNHEY and CDR2 is SVGAGI. The CDR3 sequence is CASTRTSGNYEQYF. CDR3 nucleotide sequence: TGTGCCAGCACCAGGACTAGCGGGAACTACGAGCAGTACTTC.

This chain uses TRBV4-1 with TRBJ1-1; 9 nucleotides line up with TRBD1. Per the germline V gene, CDR1 is MGHRA and CDR2 is YSYEKL. The CDR3 covers 17 residues. The V segment lost 1 base and the J segment 11 bases; nucleotides outside the gene matches: 17. CDR3 bases: TGCGCCAGCAGCCAAGGATCGAACCAGGACAGGGGTCGGGACGCTTTCTTT. It translates to CASSQGSNQDRGRDAFF.

The CDR3 spells CASSPPSTGGQETQYF. Here the CDR3 DNA reads TGTGCCAGCTCACCACCCTCGACAGGGGGTCAAGAGACCCAGTACTTC. The chain employs TRBV18 and TRBJ2-5, with 9 bases identical to TRBD1. V was clipped by 0 bases and J by 2 bases; unmatched bases: 4. The CDR3 consists of 16 residues. Germline CDR1 and CDR2: KGHSH and LQKENI.

This chain connects TRBV4-1 to TRBJ1-1, with a weak D call TRBD1 (6 bases). The CDR3 consists of 15 residues. V lost 0 bases and J lost 0, with 8 bases in between. Germline values: CDR1 MGHRA, CDR2 YSYEKL. DNA of the CDR3: TGCGCCAGCAGCCAAGACGGACAGATGAACACTGAAGCTTTCTTT. It encodes CASSQDGQMNTEAFF.

This chain connects TRBV10-3 to TRBJ1-1; possible D gene TRBD1, 5 bases. The V gene's germline CDR1 is ENHRY and CDR2 SYGVKD. The CDR3 has 13 residues. V lost 3 bases and J 4 bases, leaving 9 bases between the germline ends. The CDR3 here is CAISESRGTEAFF. In DNA, the CDR3 is TGTGCCATCAGTGAATCAAGGGGCACTGAAGCTTTCTTT.

Of note for this clone: Germline is not matched at one junction end, which may reflect a read error. This chain uses TRBV11-2 with TRBJ1-3, with no clear D. Germline CDR1 is SGHAT and CDR2 is FQNNGV. The CDR3 loop spans 12 amino acids. CDR3: CASSRGGSTIYF. CDR3 bases: TGTGCCAGCAGTAGAGGTGGAAGCACCATATATTTT.

The J gene is TRBJ1-6, the V gene TRBV12-5; 12 nucleotides line up with TRBD1. V dropped 8 bases and J dropped 10; count of bases not matched to a gene: 9. This CDR3 comprises 15 residues. Germline V CDR1 and CDR2: LGHNT, FRNRAP. The CDR3 nucleotides read TGTGCTAGTAGTCCAGGGACAGGGGGCAGCTCACCCCTCCACTTT. Its protein product is CASSPGTGGSSPLHF.

This chain joins TRBV2 and TRBJ2-3, with no clear D. The length of the CDR3 is 12 residues. Germline V gene data show CDR1 as SNHLY and CDR2 as FYNNEI. The V gene lost 6 bases and the J gene lost 4 bases, with 8 bases spanning the gap. The CDR3 spells CASSRLPDTQYF. The CDR3 DNA reads as TGTGCCAGCAGCAGACTCCCAGATACGCAGTATTTT.

V gene TRBV5-1 combines with J gene TRBJ1-2; D gene uncertain. This CDR3 comprises 14 residues. The V end lost 4 bases, the J end lost 1 base, and 11 bases lay between the germline ends. Per germline, CDR1 SGHRS and CDR2 YFSETQ. The CDR3 region is CASSPLEGNYGYTF. The CDR3 coding sequence is TGCGCCAGCAGCCCGCTGGAGGGTAACTATGGCTACACCTTC. The complete variable domain, with remaining parts taken from reference TRBV5-1 and TRBJ1-2, reads KAGVTQTPRYLIKTRGQQVTLSCSPISGHRSVSWYQQTPGQGLQFLFEYFSETQRNKGNFPGRFSGRQFSNSRSEMNVSTLELGDSALYLCASSPLEGNYGYTFGSGTRLTVV.

The rearrangement uses TRBV4-1 and TRBJ1-5, with 9 positions matching TRBD1. The germline V gene encodes CDR1 MGHRA and CDR2 YSYEKL. V shed 4 bases, J shed 5 bases, and the junction held 6 bases outside the gene matches. The length of the CDR3 is 15 residues. The CDR3 loop reads CASSLRTGVDQPQHF. The CDR3, as DNA: TGCGCCAGCAGCCTCCGGACAGGGGTCGATCAGCCCCAGCATTTT.

The V and J genes are TRBV2 and TRBJ2-5; TRBD2 matches at 7 bases. The CDR3 is 15 residues long. CDR1 is SNHLY, CDR2 FYNNEI, per germline. Trimming cost V 4 bases and J 3 bases; bases outside gene matches: 8. CDR3 sequence (DNA): TGTGCCAGCAGTGGCCCGACTAGCAAAAAAGAGACCCAGTACTTC. This gives the protein CASSGPTSKKETQYF.

The rearrangement joins TRBV18 to TRBJ1-5; possibly TRBD1 for D (6 bases). This CDR3 has 15 amino acids. Germline V gene lookup returns CDR1 KGHSH and CDR2 LQKENI. V was shortened by 4 bases and J by 0 bases, with 10 bases between the two germline ends. The DNA for the CDR3 is TGTGCCAGCTCACGGACAGAGATTAGCAATCAGCCCCAGCATTTT. Translation: CASSRTEISNQPQHF.

The chain uses TRBV29-1 and TRBJ2-1; 12 bases agree with TRBD2. Trimming removed 4 bases from V and 5 bases from J; junction bases left unmatched: 3. The CDR3 covers 14 residues. Germline assignment: CDR1 SQVTM and CDR2 ANQGSEA. The CDR3 region has the DNA TGCAGCGTTGTGTCTAGCGGGAGGGACAATGAGCAGTTCTTC. As protein: CSVVSSGRDNEQFF.

V and J are TRBV28 and TRBJ2-3; 14 nucleotides agree with TRBD2. The CDR3 is 14 amino acids. The junction had 10 bases not matched to a gene; V was cut back by 6 bases and J by 14 bases. Looked up from germline, CDR1 is MDHEN and CDR2 is SYDVKM. In DNA form, the CDR3 reads TGTGCCAGCAGCCCAGGGACTAGCGGGGGAATGAGGTATTTT. Its protein product is CASSPGTSGGMRYF.

The genes are TRBV19 and TRBJ1-1; D gene ambiguous. The CDR3 sequence is 14 residues long. Trimming left V 6 bases short and J 3 bases short, with 14 bases between. Germline V lookup: CDR1 LNHDA, CDR2 SQIVND (reference sequence). The CDR3 DNA reads as TGTGCCAGTAGCCCCATTCCTGCGGACACTGAAGCTTTCTTT. As protein: CASSPIPADTEAFF.

The genes are TRBV18 and TRBJ1-1; D is uncertain. The germline V and J ends were trimmed by 3 bases and 4 bases, with 12 bases remaining between them. The CDR3 consists of 14 residues. The germline CDR1 and CDR2 sequences are KGHSH and LQKENI. The CDR3 nucleotides read TGTGCCAGCTCACCTACAGCAGAAACCACTGAAGCTTTCTTT. Protein sequence: CASSPTAETTEAFF.

The chain has TRBV11-2 and TRBJ1-4; TRBD1 matches 9 bases. Germline V gives CDR1 SGHAT, CDR2 FQNNGV. This CDR3 is built from 16 residues. Trimming cost V 5 bases and J 6 bases; bases outside gene matches: 10. Written as DNA, the CDR3 is TGTGCCAGCAGCCACCGACAGGGGGTGGCACATGAAAAACTGTTTTTT. Translating it yields CASSHRQGVAHEKLFF. Full variable domain (outside the CDR3, taken from reference TRBV11-2 and TRBJ1-4): EAGVAQSPRYKIIEKRQSVAFWCNPISGHATLYWYQQILGQGPKLLIQFQNNGVVDDSQLPKDRFSAERLKGVDSTLKIQPAKLEDSAVYLCASSHRQGVAHEKLFFGSGTQLSVL.

The chain uses TRBV19 and TRBJ2-1; D is undetermined. The CDR3 covers 13 residues. The germline gives CDR1 LNHDA, CDR2 SQIVND (reference sequence). Trimming left V 5 bases short and J 4 bases short, with 9 bases between. CDR3 in DNA: TGTGCCAGTAGTCCCGCTAGATACAATGAGCAGTTCTTC. Its translation: CASSPARYNEQFF.

The genes are TRBV28 and TRBJ1-1; no clear D. The V and J ends lost 0 bases and 7 bases respectively, with 9 bases between them. The CDR3 is 13 residues long. In germline, CDR1 is MDHEN, CDR2 SYDVKM. The CDR3 sequence is CASSLCPRCEAFF. CDR3 in DNA: TGTGCCAGCAGTTTATGTCCTAGATGTGAAGCTTTCTTT.

This chain connects TRBV12-5 to TRBJ1-4; 8 nucleotides line up with TRBD1. V trimming: 6 bases; J trimming: 1 base; junction bases outside the gene matches: 7. This CDR3 spans 16 amino acids. Germline V lookup: CDR1 LGHNT, CDR2 FRNRAP. Here the CDR3 reads CASGMTGVGTNEKLFF. The CDR3 bases are TGTGCTAGTGGCATGACAGGGGTTGGAACTAATGAAAAACTGTTTTTT.